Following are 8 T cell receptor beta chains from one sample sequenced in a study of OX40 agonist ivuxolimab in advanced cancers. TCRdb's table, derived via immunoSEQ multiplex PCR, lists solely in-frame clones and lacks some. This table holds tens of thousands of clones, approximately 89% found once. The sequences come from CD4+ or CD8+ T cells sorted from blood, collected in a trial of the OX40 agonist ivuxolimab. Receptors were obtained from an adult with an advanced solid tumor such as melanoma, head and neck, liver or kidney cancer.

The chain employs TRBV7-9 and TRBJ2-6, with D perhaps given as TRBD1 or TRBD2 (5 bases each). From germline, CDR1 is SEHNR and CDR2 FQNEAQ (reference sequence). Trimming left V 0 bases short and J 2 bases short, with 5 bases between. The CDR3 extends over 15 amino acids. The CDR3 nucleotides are TGTGCCAGCAGCTTAGCGGGGGCTGGGGCCAACGTCCTGACTTTC. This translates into CASSLAGAGANVLTF.

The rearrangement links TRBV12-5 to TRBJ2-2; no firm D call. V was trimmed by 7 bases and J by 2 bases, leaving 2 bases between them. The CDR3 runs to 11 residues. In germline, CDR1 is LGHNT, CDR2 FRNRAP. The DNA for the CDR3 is TGTGCTAGTGCTAACACCGGGGAGCTGTTTTTT. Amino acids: CASANTGELFF.

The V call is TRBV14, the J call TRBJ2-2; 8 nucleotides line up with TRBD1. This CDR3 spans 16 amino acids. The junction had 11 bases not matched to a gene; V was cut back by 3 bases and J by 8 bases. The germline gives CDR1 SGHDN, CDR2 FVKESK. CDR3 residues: CASSHWTGQGTGELFF. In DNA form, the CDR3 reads TGTGCCAGCAGCCACTGGACAGGGCAAGGGACAGGGGAGCTGTTTTTT.

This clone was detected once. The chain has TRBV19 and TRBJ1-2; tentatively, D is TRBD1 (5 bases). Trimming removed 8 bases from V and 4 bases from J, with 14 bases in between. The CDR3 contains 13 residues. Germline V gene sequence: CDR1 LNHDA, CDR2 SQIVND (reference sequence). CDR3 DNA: TGTGCCAGTCAGGGTCCCTCTCGCTATGGCTACACCTTC. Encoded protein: CASQGPSRYGYTF.

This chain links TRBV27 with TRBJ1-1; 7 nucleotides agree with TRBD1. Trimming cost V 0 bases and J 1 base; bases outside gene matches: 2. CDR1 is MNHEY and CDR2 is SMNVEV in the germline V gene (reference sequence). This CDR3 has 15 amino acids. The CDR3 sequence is CASSLSTGKNTEAFF. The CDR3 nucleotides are TGTGCCAGCAGTTTATCGACAGGGAAGAACACTGAAGCTTTCTTT.

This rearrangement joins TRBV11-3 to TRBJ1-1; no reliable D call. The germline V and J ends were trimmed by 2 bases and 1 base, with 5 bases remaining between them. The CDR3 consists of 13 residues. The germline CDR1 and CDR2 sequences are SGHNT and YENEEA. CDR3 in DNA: TGTGCCAGCAGCTTATACCCGAACACTGAAGCTTTCTTT. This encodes CASSLYPNTEAFF.

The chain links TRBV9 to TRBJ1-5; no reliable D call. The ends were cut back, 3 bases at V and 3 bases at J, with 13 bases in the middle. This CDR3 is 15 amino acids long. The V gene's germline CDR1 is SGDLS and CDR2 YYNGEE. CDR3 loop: CASSATDTFNQPQHF. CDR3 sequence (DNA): TGTGCCAGCAGCGCCACAGACACTTTCAATCAGCCCCAGCATTTT.

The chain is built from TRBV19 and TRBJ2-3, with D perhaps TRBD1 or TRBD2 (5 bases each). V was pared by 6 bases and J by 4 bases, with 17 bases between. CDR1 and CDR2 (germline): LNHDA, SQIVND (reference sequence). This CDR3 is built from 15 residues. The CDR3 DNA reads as TGTGCCAGTAGCCCCGGGTCGGGGACCCCAGATACGCAGTATTTT. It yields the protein CASSPGSGTPDTQYF. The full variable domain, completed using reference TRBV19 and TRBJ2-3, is DGGITQSPKYLFRKEGQNVTLSCEQNLNHDAMYWYRQDPGQGLRLIYYSQIVNDFQKGDIAEGYSVSREKKESFPLTVTSAQKNPTAFYLCASSPGSGTPDTQYFGPGTRLTVL.